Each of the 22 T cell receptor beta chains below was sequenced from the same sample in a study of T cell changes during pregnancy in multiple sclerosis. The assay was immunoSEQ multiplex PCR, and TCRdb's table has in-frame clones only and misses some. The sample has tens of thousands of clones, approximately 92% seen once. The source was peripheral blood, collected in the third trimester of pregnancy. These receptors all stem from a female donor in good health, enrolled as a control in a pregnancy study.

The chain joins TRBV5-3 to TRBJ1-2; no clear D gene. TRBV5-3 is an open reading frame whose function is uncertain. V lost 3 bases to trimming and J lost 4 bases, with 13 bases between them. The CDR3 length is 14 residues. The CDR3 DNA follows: TGTGCCAGAAGCTCGGCAGAGCGCATCTATGGCTACACCTTC. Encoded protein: CARSSAERIYGYTF.

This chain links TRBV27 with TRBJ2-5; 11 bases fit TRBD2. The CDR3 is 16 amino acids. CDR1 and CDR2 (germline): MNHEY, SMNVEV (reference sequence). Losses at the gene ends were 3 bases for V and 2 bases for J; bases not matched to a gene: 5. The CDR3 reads CASSFQRTSGQETQYF. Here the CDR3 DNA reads TGTGCCAGCAGTTTCCAACGGACTAGCGGGCAAGAGACCCAGTACTTC.

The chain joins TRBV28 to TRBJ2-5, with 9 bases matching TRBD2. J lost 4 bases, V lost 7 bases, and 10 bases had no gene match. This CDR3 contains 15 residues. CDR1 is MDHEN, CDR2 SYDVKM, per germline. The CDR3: CASTEAGGLGETQYF. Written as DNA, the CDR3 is TGTGCCAGCACCGAGGCGGGAGGGCTCGGAGAGACCCAGTACTTC.

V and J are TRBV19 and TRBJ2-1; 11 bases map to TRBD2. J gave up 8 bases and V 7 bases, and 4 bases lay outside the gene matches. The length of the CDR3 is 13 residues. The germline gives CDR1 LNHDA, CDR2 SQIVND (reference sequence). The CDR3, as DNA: TGTGCCAGTAAACTAGCGGGAGCTTATGAGCAGTTCTTC. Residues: CASKLAGAYEQFF.

CDR3 in amino acids: CASSVVEGGPREQFF. CDR3 sequence (DNA): TGTGCCAGCAGCGTAGTAGAGGGAGGGCCGAGGGAGCAGTTCTTC. The chain recombines TRBV9 with TRBJ2-1; 7 bases agree with TRBD2. Trimming removed 0 bases from V and 10 bases from J; junction bases left unmatched: 10. In germline, CDR1 is SGDLS, CDR2 YYNGEE. CDR3 length equals 15 residues.

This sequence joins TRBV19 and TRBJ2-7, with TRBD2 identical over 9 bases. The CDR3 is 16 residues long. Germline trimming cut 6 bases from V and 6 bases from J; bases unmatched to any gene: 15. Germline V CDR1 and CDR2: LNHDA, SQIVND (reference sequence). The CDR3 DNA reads TGTGCCAGTAGCCCGGGACTAGCCGTTCAGAGGCTCGAGCAGTACTTC. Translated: CASSPGLAVQRLEQYF.

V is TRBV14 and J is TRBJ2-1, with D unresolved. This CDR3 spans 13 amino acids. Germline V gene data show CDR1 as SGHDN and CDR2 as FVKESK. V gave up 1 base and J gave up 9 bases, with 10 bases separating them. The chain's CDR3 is CASSQGVASEQFF. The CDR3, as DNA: TGTGCCAGCAGCCAAGGTGTAGCCAGTGAGCAGTTCTTC.

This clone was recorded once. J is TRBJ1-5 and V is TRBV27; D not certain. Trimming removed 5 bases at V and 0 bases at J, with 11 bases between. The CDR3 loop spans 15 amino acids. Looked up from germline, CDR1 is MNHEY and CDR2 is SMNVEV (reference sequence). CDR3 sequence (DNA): TGTGCCAGCAGTGCAGGTTTACATAGCAATCAGCCCCAGCATTTT. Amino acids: CASSAGLHSNQPQHF.

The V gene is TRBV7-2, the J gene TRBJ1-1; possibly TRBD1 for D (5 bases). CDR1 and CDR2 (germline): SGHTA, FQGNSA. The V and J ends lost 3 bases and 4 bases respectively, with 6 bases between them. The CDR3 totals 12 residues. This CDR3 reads CASSFDSTEAFF. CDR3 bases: TGTGCCAGCAGCTTCGACAGCACTGAAGCTTTCTTT.

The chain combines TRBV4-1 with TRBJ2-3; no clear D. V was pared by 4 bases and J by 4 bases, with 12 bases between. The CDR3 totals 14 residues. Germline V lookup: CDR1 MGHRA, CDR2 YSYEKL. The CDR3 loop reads CASSLPVSSDTQYF. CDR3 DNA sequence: TGCGCCAGCAGCCTCCCGGTATCCTCAGATACGCAGTATTTT.

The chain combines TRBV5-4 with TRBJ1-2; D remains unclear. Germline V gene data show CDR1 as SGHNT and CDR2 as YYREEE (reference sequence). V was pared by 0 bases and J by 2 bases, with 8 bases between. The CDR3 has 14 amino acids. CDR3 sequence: CASSLEQNNYGYTF. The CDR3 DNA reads TGTGCCAGCAGCTTGGAACAGAACAACTATGGCTACACCTTC.

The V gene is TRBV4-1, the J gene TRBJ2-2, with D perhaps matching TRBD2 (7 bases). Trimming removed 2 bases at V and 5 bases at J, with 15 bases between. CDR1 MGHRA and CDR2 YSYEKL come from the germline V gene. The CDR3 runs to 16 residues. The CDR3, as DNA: TGCGCCAGCAGCCAATGGGGGGGGCGGGGAACCGGGGAGCTGTTTTTT. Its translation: CASSQWGGRGTGELFF.

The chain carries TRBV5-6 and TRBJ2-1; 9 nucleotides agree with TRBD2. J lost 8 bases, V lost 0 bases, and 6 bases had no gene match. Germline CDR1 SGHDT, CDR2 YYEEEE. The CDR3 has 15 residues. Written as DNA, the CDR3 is TGTGCCAGCAGCTTGGGACTAGCGGTCTGGGATGAGCAGTTCTTC. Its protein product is CASSLGLAVWDEQFF.

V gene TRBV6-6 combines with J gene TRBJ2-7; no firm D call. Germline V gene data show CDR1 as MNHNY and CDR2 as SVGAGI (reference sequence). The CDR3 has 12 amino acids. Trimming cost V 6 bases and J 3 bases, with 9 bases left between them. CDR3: CASSSNSYEQYF. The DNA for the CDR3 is TGTGCCAGCAGCTCCAACAGCTACGAGCAGTACTTC.

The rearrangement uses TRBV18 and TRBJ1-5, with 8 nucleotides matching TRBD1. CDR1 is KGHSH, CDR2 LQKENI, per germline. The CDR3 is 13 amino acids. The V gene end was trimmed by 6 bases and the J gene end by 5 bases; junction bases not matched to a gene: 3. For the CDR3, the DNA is TGTGCCAGCTCGACAGGGGTGGATCAGCCCCAGCATTTT. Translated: CASSTGVDQPQHF. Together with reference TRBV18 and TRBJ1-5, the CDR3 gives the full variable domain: NAGVMQNPRHLVRRRGQEARLRCSPMKGHSHVYWYRQLPEEGLKFMVYLQKENIIDESGMPKERFSAEFPKEGPSILRIQQVVRGDSAAYFCASSTGVDQPQHFGDGTRLSIL.

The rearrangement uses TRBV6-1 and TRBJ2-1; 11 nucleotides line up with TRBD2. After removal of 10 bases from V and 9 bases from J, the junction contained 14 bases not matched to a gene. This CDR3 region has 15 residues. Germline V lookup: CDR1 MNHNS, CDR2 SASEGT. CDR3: CATAISGGALGEQFF. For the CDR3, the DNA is TGTGCCACTGCTATTAGCGGGGGGGCCCTTGGTGAGCAGTTCTTC.

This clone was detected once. CDR3 sequence: CASRPQGASYEQYF. DNA of the CDR3: TGTGCCAGCAGACCCCAGGGGGCTTCCTACGAGCAGTACTTC. The chain is built from TRBV5-6 and TRBJ2-7; 8 bases align to TRBD1. The CDR3 extends over 14 amino acids. The V segment lost 5 bases and the J segment 1 base; nucleotides outside the gene matches: 5. Germline loops: CDR1 SGHDT, CDR2 YYEEEE.

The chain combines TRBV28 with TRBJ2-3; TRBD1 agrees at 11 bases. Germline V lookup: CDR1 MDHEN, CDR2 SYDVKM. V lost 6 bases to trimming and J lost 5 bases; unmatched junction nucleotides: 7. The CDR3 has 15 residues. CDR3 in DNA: TGTGCCAGCAGGACAGGACAGGGGGCGAAAGATACGCAGTATTTT. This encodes CASRTGQGAKDTQYF.

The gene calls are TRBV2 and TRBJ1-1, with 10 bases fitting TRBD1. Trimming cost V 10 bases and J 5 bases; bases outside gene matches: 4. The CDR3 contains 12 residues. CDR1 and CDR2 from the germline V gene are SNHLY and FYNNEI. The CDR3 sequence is CANWDRGTEAFF. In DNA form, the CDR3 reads TGTGCCAACTGGGACAGGGGAACTGAAGCTTTCTTT.

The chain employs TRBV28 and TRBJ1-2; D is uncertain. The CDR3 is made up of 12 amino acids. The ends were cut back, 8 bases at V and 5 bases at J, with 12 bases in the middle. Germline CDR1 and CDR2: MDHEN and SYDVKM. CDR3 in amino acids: CASHPGGYGYTF. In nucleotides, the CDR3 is TGTGCCAGCCACCCGGGTGGGTATGGCTACACCTTC.

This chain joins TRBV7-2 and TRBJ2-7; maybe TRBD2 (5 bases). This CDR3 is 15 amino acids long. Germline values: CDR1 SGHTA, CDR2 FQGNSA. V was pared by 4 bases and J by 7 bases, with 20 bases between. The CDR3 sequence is CASSSSGIASSEQYF. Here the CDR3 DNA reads TGTGCCAGCAGCTCCTCGGGGATCGCTTCGAGTGAGCAGTACTTC. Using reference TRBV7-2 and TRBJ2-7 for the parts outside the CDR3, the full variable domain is GAGVSQSPSNKVTEKGKDVELRCDPISGHTALYWYRQSLGQGLEFLIYFQGNSAPDKSGLPSDRFSAERTGGSVSTLTIQRTQQEDSAVYLCASSSSGIASSEQYFGPGTRLTVT.

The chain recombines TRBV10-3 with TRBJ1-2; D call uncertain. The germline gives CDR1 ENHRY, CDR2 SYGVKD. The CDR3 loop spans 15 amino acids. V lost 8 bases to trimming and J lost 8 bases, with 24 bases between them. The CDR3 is CAIGESGERLSGYTF. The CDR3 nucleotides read TGTGCCATCGGGGAAAGCGGAGAAAGGCTGAGCGGCTACACCTTC.